This T cell receptor (beta chain) stems from a study of T cell responses to AZD1222 COVID-19 vaccine. Study at large: Combined were second doses at about 4 or about 12 weeks.

General study results and limits: Compared with day 0, the breadth and depth of the Spike-specific TCR repertoire rose significantly after two doses of AZD1222.

The assay was immunoSEQ multiplex PCR, and TCRdb's table has in-frame clones only and misses some. The data hold roughly 140,000 clones, with around 89% observed a single time. As regards this clone: Its antigen is currently unknown.

The receptor was derived from an adult in good health. Sequenced here: peripheral blood, sampled on day 0 of AZD1222 vaccination.

The CDR3 bases are TGTGCCAGCAGGGGACAGAGTAACACCGGGGAGCTGTTTTTT. Translating it yields CASRGQSNTGELFF. The chain uses TRBV2 and TRBJ2-2; 7 nucleotides line up with TRBD1. With V trimmed by 6 bases and J by 2 bases, 3 bases remained unmatched. The CDR3 totals 14 residues. CDR1 SNHLY and CDR2 FYNNEI come from the germline V gene.